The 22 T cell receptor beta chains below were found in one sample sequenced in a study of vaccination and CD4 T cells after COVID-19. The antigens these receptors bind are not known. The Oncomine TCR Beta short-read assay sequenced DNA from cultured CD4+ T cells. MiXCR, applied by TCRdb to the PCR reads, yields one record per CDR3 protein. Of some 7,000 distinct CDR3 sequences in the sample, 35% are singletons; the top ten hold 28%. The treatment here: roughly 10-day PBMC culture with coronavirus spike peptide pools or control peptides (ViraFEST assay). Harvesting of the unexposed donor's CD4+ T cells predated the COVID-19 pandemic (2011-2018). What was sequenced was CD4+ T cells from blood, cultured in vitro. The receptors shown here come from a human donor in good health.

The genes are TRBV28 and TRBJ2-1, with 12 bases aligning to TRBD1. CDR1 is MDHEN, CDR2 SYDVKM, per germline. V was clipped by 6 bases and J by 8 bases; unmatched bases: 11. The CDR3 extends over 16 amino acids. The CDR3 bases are TGTGCCAGCAGGGGACAGGGGGCTCGGGGTTACGATGAGCAGTTCTTC. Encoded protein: CASRGQGARGYDEQFF.

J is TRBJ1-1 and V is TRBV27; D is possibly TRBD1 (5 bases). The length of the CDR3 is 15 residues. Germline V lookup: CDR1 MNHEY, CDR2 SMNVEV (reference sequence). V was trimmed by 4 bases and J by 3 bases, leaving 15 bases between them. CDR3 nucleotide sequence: TGTGCCAGCAGTTCCTTTAACCCCAGGGACACTGAAGCTTTCTTT. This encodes CASSSFNPRDTEAFF.

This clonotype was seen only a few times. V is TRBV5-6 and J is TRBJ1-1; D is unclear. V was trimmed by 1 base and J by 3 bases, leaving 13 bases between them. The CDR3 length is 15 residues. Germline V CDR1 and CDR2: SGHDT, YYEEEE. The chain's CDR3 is CASSLNWEYDTEAFF. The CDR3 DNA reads TGTGCCAGCAGCTTGAACTGGGAATACGACACTGAAGCTTTCTTT.

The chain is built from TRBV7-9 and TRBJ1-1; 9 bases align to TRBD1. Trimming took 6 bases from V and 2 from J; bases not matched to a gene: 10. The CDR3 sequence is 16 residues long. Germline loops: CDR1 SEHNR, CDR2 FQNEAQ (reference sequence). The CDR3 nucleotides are TGTGCCAGCAGTCGTACCGGGACAGGGTATAACACTGAAGCTTTCTTT. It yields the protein CASSRTGTGYNTEAFF.

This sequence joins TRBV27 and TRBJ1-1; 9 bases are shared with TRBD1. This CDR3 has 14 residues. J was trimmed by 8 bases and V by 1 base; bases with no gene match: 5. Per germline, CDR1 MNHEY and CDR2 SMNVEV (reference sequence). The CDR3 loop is CASSLLGQGTEAFF. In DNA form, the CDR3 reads TGTGCCAGCAGTTTATTGGGACAGGGTACAGAAGCTTTCTTT.

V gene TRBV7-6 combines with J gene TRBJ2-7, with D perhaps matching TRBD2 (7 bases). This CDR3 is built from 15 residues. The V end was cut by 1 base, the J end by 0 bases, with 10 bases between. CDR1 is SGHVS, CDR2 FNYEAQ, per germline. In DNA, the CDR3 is TGTGCCAGCAGCTTAGGGGGGGGGCACTCCTACGAGCAGTACTTC. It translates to CASSLGGGHSYEQYF. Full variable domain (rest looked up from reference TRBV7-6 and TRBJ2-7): GAGVSQSPRYKVTKRGQDVALRCDPISGHVSLYWYRQALGQGPEFLTYFNYEAQQDKSGLPNDRFSAERPEGSISTLTIQRTEQRDSAMYRCASSLGGGHSYEQYFGPGTRLTVT.

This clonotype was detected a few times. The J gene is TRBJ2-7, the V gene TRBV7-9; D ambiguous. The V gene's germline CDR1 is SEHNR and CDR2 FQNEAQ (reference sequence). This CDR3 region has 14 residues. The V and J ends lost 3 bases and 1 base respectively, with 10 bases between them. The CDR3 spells CASSFVAGSYEQYF. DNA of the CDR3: TGTGCCAGCAGCTTCGTGGCTGGATCCTACGAGCAGTACTTC. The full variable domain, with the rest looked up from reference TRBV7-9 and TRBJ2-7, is DTGVSQNPRHKITKRGQNVTFRCDPISEHNRLYWYRQTLGQGPEFLTYFQNEAQLEKSRLLSDRFSAERPKGSFSTLEIQRTEQGDSAMYLCASSFVAGSYEQYFGPGTRLTVT.

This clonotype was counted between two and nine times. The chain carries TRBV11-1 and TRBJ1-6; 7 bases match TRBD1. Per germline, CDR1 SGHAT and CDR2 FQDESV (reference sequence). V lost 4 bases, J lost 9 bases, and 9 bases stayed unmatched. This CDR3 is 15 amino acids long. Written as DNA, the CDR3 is TGTGCCAGCAGCTCCGGGACAGCGTATGCTTCACCCCTCCACTTT. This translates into CASSSGTAYASPLHF.

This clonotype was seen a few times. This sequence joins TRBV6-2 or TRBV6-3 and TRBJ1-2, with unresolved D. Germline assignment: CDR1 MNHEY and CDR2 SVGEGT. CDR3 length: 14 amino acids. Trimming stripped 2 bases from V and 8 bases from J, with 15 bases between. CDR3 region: CASSYTSPMGGYTF. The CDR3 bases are TGTGCCAGCAGTTACACATCCCCCATGGGCGGCTACACCTTC.

CDR3 sequence reads: CASSFGGVADTQYF. CDR3 sequence (DNA): TGTGCCAGCAGTTTCGGGGGGGTGGCAGATACGCAGTATTTT. This chain uses TRBV6-5 with TRBJ2-3, with 8 bases fitting TRBD2. Germline CDR1 reads MNHEY; CDR2 reads SVGAGI. CDR3 length: 14 amino acids. Trimming at V came to 4 bases and at J to 4 bases, leaving 4 bases not matched to a gene.

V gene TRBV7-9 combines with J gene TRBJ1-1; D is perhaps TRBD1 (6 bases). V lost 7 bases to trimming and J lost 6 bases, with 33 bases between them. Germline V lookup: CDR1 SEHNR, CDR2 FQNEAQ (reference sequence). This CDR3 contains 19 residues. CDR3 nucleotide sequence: TGTGCCAGCACCGTTAGCTTAGGGGGAGGGGGGGCTACTCGGGCTGAAGCTTTCTTT. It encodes CASTVSLGGGGATRAEAFF.

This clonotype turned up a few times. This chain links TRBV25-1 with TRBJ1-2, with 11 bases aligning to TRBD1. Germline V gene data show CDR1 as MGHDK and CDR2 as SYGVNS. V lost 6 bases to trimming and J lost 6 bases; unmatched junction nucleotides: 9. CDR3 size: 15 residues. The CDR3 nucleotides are TGTGCCAGCAGCAGCGGTTCGGGACAGGGGGATGGCTACACCTTC. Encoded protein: CASSSGSGQGDGYTF.

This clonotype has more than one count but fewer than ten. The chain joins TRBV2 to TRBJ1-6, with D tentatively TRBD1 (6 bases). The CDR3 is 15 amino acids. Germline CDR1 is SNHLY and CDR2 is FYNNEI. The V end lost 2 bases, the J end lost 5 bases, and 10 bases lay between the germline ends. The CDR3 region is CASSERGAHNSPLHF. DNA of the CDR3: TGTGCCAGCAGTGAAAGGGGGGCTCATAATTCACCCCTCCACTTT.

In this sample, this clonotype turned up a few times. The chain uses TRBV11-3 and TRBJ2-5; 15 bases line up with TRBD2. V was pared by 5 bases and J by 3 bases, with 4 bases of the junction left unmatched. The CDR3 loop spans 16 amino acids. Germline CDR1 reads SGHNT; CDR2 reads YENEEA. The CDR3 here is CASSTRTSGGEETQYF. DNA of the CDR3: TGTGCCAGCAGCACCCGGACTAGCGGGGGGGAAGAGACCCAGTACTTC.

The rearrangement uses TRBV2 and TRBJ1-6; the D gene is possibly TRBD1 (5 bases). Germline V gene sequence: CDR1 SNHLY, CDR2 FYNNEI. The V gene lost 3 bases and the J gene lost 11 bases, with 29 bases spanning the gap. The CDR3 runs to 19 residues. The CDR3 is CASSDLPPGRTFSETPLHF. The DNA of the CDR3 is TGTGCCAGCAGTGACCTACCTCCGGGACGGACGTTTAGTGAGACACCCCTCCACTTT.

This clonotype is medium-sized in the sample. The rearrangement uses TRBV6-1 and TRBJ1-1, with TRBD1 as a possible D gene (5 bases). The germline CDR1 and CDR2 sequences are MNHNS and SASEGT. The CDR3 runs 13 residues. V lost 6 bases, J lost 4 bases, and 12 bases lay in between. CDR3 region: CASRVLTGTEAFF. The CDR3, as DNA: TGTGCCAGCAGGGTATTAACAGGCACTGAAGCTTTCTTT.

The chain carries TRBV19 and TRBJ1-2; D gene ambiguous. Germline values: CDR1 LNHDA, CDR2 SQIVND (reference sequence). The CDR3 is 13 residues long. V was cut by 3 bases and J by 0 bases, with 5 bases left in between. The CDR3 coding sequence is TGTGCCAGTAGTATGACAACTAACTATGGCTACACCTTC. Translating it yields CASSMTTNYGYTF. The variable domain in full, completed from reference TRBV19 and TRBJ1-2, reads DGGITQSPKYLFRKEGQNVTLSCEQNLNHDAMYWYRQDPGQGLRLIYYSQIVNDFQKGDIAEGYSVSREKKESFPLTVTSAQKNPTAFYLCASSMTTNYGYTFGSGTRLTVV.

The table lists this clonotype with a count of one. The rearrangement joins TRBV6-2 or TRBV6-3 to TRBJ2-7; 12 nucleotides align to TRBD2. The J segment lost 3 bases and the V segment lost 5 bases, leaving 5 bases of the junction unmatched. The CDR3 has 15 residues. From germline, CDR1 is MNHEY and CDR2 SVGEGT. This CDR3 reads CASSLLAGGLYEQYF. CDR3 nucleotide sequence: TGTGCCAGCAGTCTCCTAGCGGGGGGGCTCTACGAGCAGTACTTC.

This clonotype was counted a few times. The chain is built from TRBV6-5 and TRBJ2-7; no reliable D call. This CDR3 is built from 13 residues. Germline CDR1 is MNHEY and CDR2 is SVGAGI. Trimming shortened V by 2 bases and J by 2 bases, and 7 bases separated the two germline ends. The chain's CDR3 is CASSYVKTYEQYF. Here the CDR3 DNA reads TGTGCCAGCAGTTACGTCAAAACCTACGAGCAGTACTTC.

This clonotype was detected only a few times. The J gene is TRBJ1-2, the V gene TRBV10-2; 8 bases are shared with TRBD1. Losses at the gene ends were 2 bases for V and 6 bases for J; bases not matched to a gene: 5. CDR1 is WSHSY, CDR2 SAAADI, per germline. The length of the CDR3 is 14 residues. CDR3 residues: CASSEVTGVNGYTF. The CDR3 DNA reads TGCGCCAGCAGTGAGGTGACAGGGGTGAATGGCTACACCTTC.

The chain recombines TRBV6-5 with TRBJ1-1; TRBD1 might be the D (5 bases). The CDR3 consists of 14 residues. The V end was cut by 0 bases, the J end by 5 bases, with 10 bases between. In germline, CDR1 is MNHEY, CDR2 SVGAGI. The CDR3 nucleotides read TGTGCCAGCAGTTACTCGAACCAGGGTACTGAAGCTTTCTTT. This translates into CASSYSNQGTEAFF.

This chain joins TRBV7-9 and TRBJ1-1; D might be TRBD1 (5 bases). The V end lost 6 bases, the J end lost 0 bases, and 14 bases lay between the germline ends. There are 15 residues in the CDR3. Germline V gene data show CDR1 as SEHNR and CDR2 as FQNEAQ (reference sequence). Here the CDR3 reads CASSGGGFMNTEAFF. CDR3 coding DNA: TGTGCCAGCAGTGGGGGTGGGTTCATGAACACTGAAGCTTTCTTT.